This T cell receptor beta chain was captured in a study of Ad26.COV2.S vaccination and SARS-CoV-2 variants. On the study more broadly: Dosing was one shot or two shots 56 days apart. General study findings and limits: Spike-specific TCR breadth ran higher among vaccine recipients than placebo recipients. Breadth, reportedly substantial, characterized the spike-specific CD8+ and CD4+ T cell responses after vaccination. Placebo recipients and vaccine recipients were similar in non-spike TCR breadth.

On this clone: Its specificity is unknown.

Repertoires were generated with immunoSEQ multiplex PCR, while TCRdb's copy carries only in-frame clones and drops some. This sample carries about 380,000 clones, 83% of them seen once, and the ten largest clones take just under 7.5%. Per the germline V gene, CDR1 is KGHSH and CDR2 is LQKENI. V lost 5 bases to trimming and J lost 0 bases, with 13 bases between them. The CDR3 covers 16 residues. The treatment: some 20 received Ad26.COV2.S at low or high dose, single or two shots; roughly five received placebo; per-sample allocation not given. Repertoires come from day 63 after the first vaccine or placebo injection.

This clonotype originated in a person aged 18-65 years who received the Ad26.COV2.S COVID-19 vaccine or a placebo. The sequenced sample was peripheral blood, obtained in a trial of Ad26.COV2.S vaccine versus placebo. The chain uses TRBV18 and TRBJ2-2, with D hard to call. CDR3 sequence (DNA): TGTGCCAGCTCATCCTCCGGACGGACGAACACCGGGGAGCTGTTTTTT. Residues: CASSSSGRTNTGELFF.